The next 32 T cell receptor beta chains were all read from a single sample in a study of cytomegalovirus exposure and HLA in healthy donors. Vbeta (60) and Jbeta (13) primers were used in the PCR. Data came from immunoSEQ multiplex PCR; TCRdb stores just in-frame clones and leaves some out. The sample carries some 200,000 clones, more than 75% recorded once. The specimen was PBMCs. The receptors come from a woman between 45 and 65 years old in good health and CMV-seropositive.

The chain employs TRBV5-1 and TRBJ1-1; D remains unclear. Germline V gene sequence: CDR1 SGHRS, CDR2 YFSETQ. The CDR3 sequence is 17 residues long. V was shortened by 4 bases and J by 1 base, with 20 bases between the two germline ends. CDR3 sequence: CASSPRPIQYANTEAFF. CDR3 nucleotide sequence: TGCGCCAGCAGCCCGAGGCCTATTCAATACGCGAACACTGAAGCTTTCTTT.

The chain has TRBV7-3 and TRBJ2-5, with 8 nucleotides matching TRBD2. The CDR3 consists of 17 residues. CDR1 and CDR2 (germline): SGHTA, FQGTGA. J was trimmed by 5 bases and V by 3 bases; bases with no gene match: 14. Written as DNA, the CDR3 is TGTGCCAGCAGCTTTGAGGGGAGAGTTAGCGGGGTGGAGACCCAGTACTTC. Protein sequence: CASSFEGRVSGVETQYF.

The CDR3 nucleotides read TGTGCCAGCAGCTTAGTCCAAGGGGGGGCCTATGGCTACACCTTC. It translates to CASSLVQGGAYGYTF. This sequence joins TRBV7-9 and TRBJ1-2; D might be TRBD1 (6 bases). This CDR3 region has 15 residues. V lost 1 base to trimming and J lost 4 bases, with 13 bases between them. Germline values: CDR1 SEHNR, CDR2 FQNEAQ (reference sequence).

J is TRBJ1-1 and V is TRBV5-1; D possibly corresponds to TRBD1 (5 bases). The CDR3 is 14 residues long. Germline V gene sequence: CDR1 SGHRS, CDR2 YFSETQ. V was clipped by 3 bases and J by 4 bases, with 13 bases between them. This CDR3 is CASSSVVGGTEAFF. The CDR3, as DNA: TGCGCCAGCAGCTCGGTCGTGGGGGGCACTGAAGCTTTCTTT.

The CDR3 spells CASTPQGAVTEAFF. The CDR3, as DNA: TGTGCCAGCACACCACAGGGGGCCGTCACTGAAGCTTTCTTT. The chain links TRBV28 to TRBJ1-1; 9 positions agree with TRBD1. This CDR3 is built from 14 residues. The V and J ends lost 7 bases and 4 bases, in that order; junction bases with no gene match: 7. Germline assignment: CDR1 MDHEN and CDR2 SYDVKM.

This chain connects TRBV4-3 to TRBJ2-7, with D possibly TRBD1 on 6 matching bases. CDR3 length: 15 residues. The germline gives CDR1 LGHNA, CDR2 YSLEER. V lost 1 base and J lost 3, with 13 bases in between. This chain's CDR3 is CASSQVYGQLYEQYF. CDR3 DNA: TGCGCCAGCAGCCAAGTATACGGACAGCTCTACGAGCAGTACTTC.

V gene TRBV27 combines with J gene TRBJ2-5; D is unresolved. V dropped 5 bases and J dropped 4 bases, with 8 bases sitting between them. The CDR3 is 12 residues long. Germline V gives CDR1 MNHEY, CDR2 SMNVEV (reference sequence). The CDR3 DNA sequence: TGTGCCAGCAGTCACAGTAGAGAGACCCAGTACTTC. Protein sequence: CASSHSRETQYF.

The chain employs TRBV7-9 and TRBJ1-2, with TRBD1 matching over 8 bases. Germline trimming cut 5 bases from V and 2 bases from J; bases unmatched to any gene: 7. This CDR3 comprises 15 residues. Germline V gene lookup returns CDR1 SEHNR and CDR2 FQNEAQ (reference sequence). The DNA of the CDR3 is TGTGCCAGCAGCATGGGACAGGCGACCAACTATGGCTACACCTTC. Residues: CASSMGQATNYGYTF.

Comments on this clone: One junction end does not reproduce the germline sequence, and a read error may be involved. CDR3 coding DNA: TGTGCCAGCAGTGAATTCAGGGCGGCGGGGGCCAACGGCCTGACTTTC. It yields the protein CASSEFRAAGANGLTF. The chain couples TRBV2 to TRBJ2-6; D perhaps matches TRBD2 (7 bases). Per the germline V gene, CDR1 is SNHLY and CDR2 is FYNNEI. The CDR3 runs 16 residues. Combining the CDR3 with reference TRBV2 and TRBJ2-6 gives the whole variable domain EPEVTQTPSHQVTQMGQEVILRCVPISNHLYFYWYRQILGQKVEFLVSFYNNEISEKSEIFDDQFSVERPDGSNFTLKIRSTKLEDSAMYFCASSEFRAAGANGLTFGAGSRLTVL.

The V call is TRBV18, the J call TRBJ1-2, with 9 bases lining up with TRBD1. The CDR3 has 14 amino acids. The ends lost 2 bases at V and 8 bases at J; junction bases unmatched: 6. Germline CDR1 KGHSH, CDR2 LQKENI. CDR3: CASSPNGQGYGYTF. In nucleotides, the CDR3 is TGTGCCAGCTCACCAAATGGACAGGGGTACGGCTACACCTTC.

CDR3 sequence reads: CATRFPGGEQFF. DNA for the CDR3: TGTGCCACCAGATTCCCTGGCGGCGAGCAGTTCTTC. The rearrangement uses TRBV15 and TRBJ2-1; D is uncertain. The V end lost 6 bases, the J end lost 10 bases, and 13 bases lay between the germline ends. The CDR3 spans 12 residues. Germline loops: CDR1 LNHNV, CDR2 YYDKDF (reference sequence).

The rearrangement uses TRBV6-6 and TRBJ1-2, with 7 nucleotides matching TRBD1. V was pared by 2 bases and J by 4 bases, with 7 bases of the junction left unmatched. The CDR3 totals 15 residues. In germline, CDR1 is MNHNY, CDR2 SVGAGI (reference sequence). The chain's CDR3 is CASSYRDRVSYGYTF. DNA of the CDR3: TGTGCCAGCAGTTACCGGGACAGAGTATCCTATGGCTACACCTTC.

The V and J genes are TRBV2 and TRBJ1-2; 7 bases are a match to TRBD1. V lost 5 bases and J lost 0; bases outside the gene matches: 3. The CDR3 is made up of 14 amino acids. Germline V gene sequence: CDR1 SNHLY, CDR2 FYNNEI. CDR3 protein: CASSSTGANYGYTF. In nucleotides, the CDR3 is TGTGCCAGCAGTTCCACAGGGGCTAACTATGGCTACACCTTC.

On this clone itself: At one end the junction does not follow the germline gene, possibly because of a read error. The chain employs TRBV6-6 and TRBJ2-4; the D gene is possibly TRBD2 (6 bases). CDR1 is MNHNY and CDR2 is SVGAGI in the germline V gene (reference sequence). This CDR3 spans 16 amino acids. CDR3 loop: CASSYTSTPAGNSQYF. Written as DNA, the CDR3 is TGTGCCAGCAGTTATACGAGCACACCCGCGGGAAACAGTCAGTACTTC.

Regarding this clone: The junction shows a germline mismatch at one end, possibly a read error. V usage is TRBV2 and J usage is TRBJ2-6, with 7 bases that match TRBD2. The CDR3 totals 15 residues. CDR1 and CDR2 (germline): SNHLY, FYNNEI. CDR3 nucleotides: TGTGCCAGCAGTTTAGCGGGCTCTGGGGCCAACGGCCTGACTTTC. Residues: CASSLAGSGANGLTF. Full variable domain (rest looked up from reference TRBV2 and TRBJ2-6): EPEVTQTPSHQVTQMGQEVILRCVPISNHLYFYWYRQILGQKVEFLVSFYNNEISEKSEIFDDQFSVERPDGSNFTLKIRSTKLEDSAMYFCASSLAGSGANGLTFGAGSRLTVL.

The J gene is TRBJ2-3, the V gene TRBV6-5; D is perhaps TRBD1 (5 bases). CDR3 length: 16 residues. Deletions cut 0 bases from V and 3 bases from J, with 13 bases between. CDR1 and CDR2 (germline): MNHEY, SVGAGI. The CDR3 protein is CASSYSIGVGTDTQYF. CDR3 nucleotides: TGTGCCAGCAGTTACTCGATAGGGGTCGGAACAGATACGCAGTATTTT.

Here the CDR3 reads CASSQSPQGYEQYF. The CDR3 nucleotides are TGTGCCAGCAGCCAATCCCCACAGGGCTACGAGCAGTACTTC. The chain employs TRBV16 and TRBJ2-7; D possibly corresponds to TRBD1 (6 bases). The CDR3 is 14 residues long. From germline, CDR1 is KGHSY and CDR2 FQNENV. The V gene lost 0 bases and the J gene lost 3 bases, with 9 bases spanning the gap.

The rearrangement uses TRBV19 and TRBJ2-5; weak D call: TRBD2 (5 bases). The CDR3 is 15 residues long. V shed 3 bases and J shed 5 bases, with 16 bases lying between them. From germline, CDR1 is LNHDA and CDR2 SQIVND (reference sequence). Here the CDR3 DNA reads TGTGCCAGTAGTATTAAAGCGTTCCGCGGGGAGACCCAGTACTTC. The encoded protein is CASSIKAFRGETQYF.

This clone has a handful of counts. This sequence joins TRBV7-8 and TRBJ2-3, with 9 positions matching TRBD1. CDR3 length equals 16 residues. The ends lost 5 bases at V and 3 bases at J; junction bases unmatched: 9. The germline V gene has CDR1 SGHVS and CDR2 FQNEAQ. CDR3 residues: CASSHGPGQGTDTQYF. The CDR3 DNA reads as TGTGCCAGCAGCCACGGCCCGGGACAGGGTACAGATACGCAGTATTTT.

This clone was detected only once. This chain uses TRBV11-1 with TRBJ2-1; 8 bases fit TRBD1. Unmatched junction bases numbered 5, after V lost 1 base and J lost 6 bases. The CDR3 loop spans 15 amino acids. Germline CDR1 and CDR2: SGHAT and FQDESV (reference sequence). The CDR3: CASSLEGQVRNEQFF. DNA of the CDR3: TGTGCCAGCAGCTTAGAGGGACAGGTTCGCAATGAGCAGTTCTTC.

V and J are TRBV28 and TRBJ1-5, with 7 bases matching TRBD1. This CDR3 contains 14 residues. Per the germline V gene, CDR1 is MDHEN and CDR2 is SYDVKM. Trimming cost V 5 bases and J 3 bases; bases outside gene matches: 4. Here the CDR3 reads CASSTGTDNQPQHF. CDR3 DNA sequence: TGTGCCAGCAGTACCGGGACAGACAATCAGCCCCAGCATTTT.

In the case of this clone: One end of the junction fails to match germline, which may point to a read error. The chain couples TRBV6-5 to TRBJ1-1; D ambiguous. This CDR3 has 15 residues. CDR1 MNHEY and CDR2 SVGAGI come from the germline V gene. The CDR3: CASRTPSGMKTEAFF. CDR3 DNA: TGTGCCAGCAGAACGCCCTCGGGGATGAAAACTGAAGCTTTCTTT.

V and J are TRBV7-2 and TRBJ2-5, with a possible D match to TRBD2 (6 bases). The CDR3 loop spans 12 amino acids. V lost 3 bases and J lost 5, with 7 bases in between. Germline CDR1 SGHTA, CDR2 FQGNSA. The CDR3 DNA sequence: TGTGCCAGCAGCTTTCGGGGGGAGACCCAGTACTTC. It translates to CASSFRGETQYF.

This clone was counted only a few times. V gene TRBV10-3 combines with J gene TRBJ2-1; TRBD1 matches at 7 bases. The trim removed 3 bases at V and 6 bases at J, leaving 8 bases unmatched. The germline V gene has CDR1 ENHRY and CDR2 SYGVKD. This CDR3 is 15 amino acids long. CDR3 DNA sequence: TGTGCCATCAGTGACGTACAGGGGTTTAGCAATGAGCAGTTCTTC. Translating it yields CAISDVQGFSNEQFF.

The V gene is TRBV7-2, the J gene TRBJ1-1, with D hard to call. Trimming took off 1 base at V and 9 bases at J, with 12 bases between the two ends. There are 13 residues in the CDR3. Germline CDR1 and CDR2: SGHTA and FQGNSA. CDR3 region: CASSLGLNTKAFF. As DNA, the CDR3 is TGTGCCAGCAGCTTAGGGCTGAACACAAAAGCTTTCTTT.

The chain combines TRBV4-2 with TRBJ2-5; no clear D gene. Germline V gene data show CDR1 as LGHNA and CDR2 as YNFKEQ. The V end lost 0 bases, the J end lost 4 bases, and 6 bases lay between the germline ends. CDR3 length equals 13 residues. CDR3 sequence: CASSQEAGETQYF. CDR3 in DNA: TGTGCCAGCAGCCAAGAAGCAGGAGAGACCCAGTACTTC.

Points on this clone: The junction departs from germline at one end; a sequencing error may be responsible. This rearrangement joins TRBV28 to TRBJ2-6; D is possibly TRBD1 (5 bases). The CDR3 has 13 residues. Germline V gives CDR1 MDHEN, CDR2 SYDVKM. The CDR3 protein is CASRATGANGLTF. The CDR3 DNA reads TGTGCCAGCAGGGCCACTGGGGCCAACGGCCTGACTTTC.

The chain has TRBV28 and TRBJ2-3, with 10 bases lining up with TRBD1. The germline V gene has CDR1 MDHEN and CDR2 SYDVKM. CDR3 length equals 15 residues. The trim removed 4 bases at V and 6 bases at J, leaving 7 bases unmatched. CDR3 region: CASSSPGQGLDTQYF. DNA of the CDR3: TGTGCCAGCAGTTCCCCGGGACAGGGGCTTGATACGCAGTATTTT.

The chain uses TRBV28 and TRBJ1-2; unclear D gene. The CDR3 length is 12 residues. From germline, CDR1 is MDHEN and CDR2 SYDVKM. Trimming removed 5 bases at V and 5 bases at J, with 9 bases between. CDR3 protein: CASSARTYGYTF. Here the CDR3 DNA reads TGTGCCAGCAGTGCCCGCACTTATGGCTACACCTTC.

This clone was observed a handful of times. The rearrangement links TRBV28 to TRBJ2-7; tentative D call: TRBD2 (5 bases). The germline CDR1 and CDR2 sequences are MDHEN and SYDVKM. The CDR3 has 14 amino acids. The ends were cut back, 4 bases at V and 3 bases at J, with 13 bases in the middle. The CDR3 here is CASSSRRRNYEQYF. CDR3 bases: TGTGCCAGCAGTTCGCGACGGAGGAACTACGAGCAGTACTTC. Full variable domain (missing parts from reference TRBV28 and TRBJ2-7): DVKVTQSSRYLVKRTGEKVFLECVQDMDHENMFWYRQDPGLGLRLIYFSYDVKMKEKGDIPEGYSVSREKKERFSLILESASTNQTSMYLCASSSRRRNYEQYFGPGTRLTVT.

The V call is TRBV5-4, the J call TRBJ2-5; 7 bases map to TRBD1. The V segment lost 5 bases and the J segment 3 bases; nucleotides outside the gene matches: 4. The CDR3 loop spans 13 amino acids. CDR1 SGHNT and CDR2 YYREEE come from the germline V gene (reference sequence). The CDR3: CASRAGTEETQYF. The CDR3 DNA sequence: TGTGCCAGCAGGGCCGGGACAGAAGAGACCCAGTACTTC. The entire variable domain, with the rest obtained from reference TRBV5-4 and TRBJ2-5, is as follows: ETGVTQSPTHLIKTRGQQVTLRCSSQSGHNTVSWYQQALGQGPQFIFQYYREEENGRGNFPPRFSGLQFPNYSSELNVNALELDDSALYLCASRAGTEETQYFGPGTRLLVL.

This chain uses TRBV18 with TRBJ1-5, with D unclear. V gave up 6 bases and J gave up 5 bases, with 17 bases separating them. The V gene's germline CDR1 is KGHSH and CDR2 LQKENI. This CDR3 comprises 15 residues. In nucleotides, the CDR3 is TGTGCCAGCTCTCCGAACCGGGGTGGGGATCAGCCCCAGCATTTT. Protein: CASSPNRGGDQPQHF.